A single sample gave rise to the 26 T cell receptor beta chains below, sequenced in a study of T cell responses to AZD1222 COVID-19 vaccine. Data came from immunoSEQ multiplex PCR; TCRdb stores just in-frame clones and leaves some out. The sample lists roughly 60,000 clones, more than 65% occurring once. Sample: peripheral blood, taken on day 0 of AZD1222 vaccination. Receptors originate from an adult in good health.

The chain employs TRBV7-9 and TRBJ2-6, with D unclear. The CDR3 sequence is 13 residues long. CDR1 SEHNR and CDR2 FQNEAQ come from the germline V gene (reference sequence). Between the trimmed V and J ends, which lost 9 bases and 1 base, there was a span of 7 bases. DNA for the CDR3: TGTGCCAGTAGGGATTCTGGGGCCAACGTCCTGACTTTC. Translated: CASRDSGANVLTF.

The rearrangement links TRBV10-3 to TRBJ2-2; D gene ambiguous. The V gene's germline CDR1 is ENHRY and CDR2 SYGVKD. The CDR3 is 14 residues long. Trimming stripped 3 bases from V and 4 bases from J, with 9 bases between. The CDR3 spells CAISDLSATGELFF. The CDR3, as DNA: TGTGCCATCAGTGACCTATCGGCCACCGGGGAGCTGTTTTTT.

V and J are TRBV28 and TRBJ1-4; D gene ambiguous. The CDR3 loop spans 13 amino acids. The ends were cut back, 3 bases at V and 11 bases at J, with 13 bases in the middle. The germline CDR1 and CDR2 sequences are MDHEN and SYDVKM. The CDR3 loop reads CASSLGLRGKLFF. The CDR3 nucleotides read TGTGCCAGCAGTTTGGGCCTCAGAGGGAAACTGTTTTTT.

The rearrangement joins TRBV9 to TRBJ1-2; 8 bases line up with TRBD1. CDR1 is SGDLS, CDR2 YYNGEE, per germline. Trimming removed 4 bases from V and 7 bases from J; junction bases left unmatched: 9. CDR3 length equals 14 residues. The chain's CDR3 is CASSPRQGRSGYTF. The CDR3 bases are TGTGCCAGCAGCCCTCGACAGGGGAGGAGTGGCTACACCTTC.

CDR3 loop: CASSIAEQYSNQPQHF. DNA of the CDR3: TGTGCCAGTAGTATAGCGGAGCAGTATAGCAATCAGCCCCAGCATTTT. J is TRBJ1-5 and V is TRBV19; D remains ambiguous. Trimming stripped 1 base from V and 0 bases from J, with 10 bases between. This CDR3 region has 16 residues. The germline gives CDR1 LNHDA, CDR2 SQIVND (reference sequence).

This rearrangement joins TRBV19 to TRBJ2-3; no clear D gene. The germline V and J ends were trimmed by 5 bases and 2 bases, with 14 bases remaining between them. Germline CDR1 is LNHDA and CDR2 is SQIVND (reference sequence). The CDR3 sequence is 15 residues long. CDR3 bases: TGTGCCAGTAGTCAGGACCGAGGCCCCACAGATACGCAGTATTTT. It is translated as CASSQDRGPTDTQYF.

The chain recombines TRBV2 with TRBJ1-1; D is uncertain. The CDR3 sequence is 15 residues long. Per germline, CDR1 SNHLY and CDR2 FYNNEI. Trimming shortened V by 7 bases and J by 2 bases, and 17 bases separated the two germline ends. CDR3: CASTGLTGRNTEAFF. In DNA form, the CDR3 reads TGTGCCAGCACCGGGCTCACCGGGAGAAACACTGAAGCTTTCTTT. The full variable domain, with the rest looked up from reference TRBV2 and TRBJ1-1, is EPEVTQTPSHQVTQMGQEVILRCVPISNHLYFYWYRQILGQKVEFLVSFYNNEISEKSEIFDDQFSVERPDGSNFTLKIRSTKLEDSAMYFCASTGLTGRNTEAFFGQGTRLTVV.

The DNA of the CDR3 is TGCGCCAGCAGCCAATTGGGTAGGGCCCGAAGGACTGAAGCTTTCTTT. It encodes CASSQLGRARRTEAFF. The chain links TRBV4-1 to TRBJ1-1; the D is unclear. CDR1 is MGHRA and CDR2 is YSYEKL in the germline V gene. CDR3 length equals 16 residues. Trimming removed 2 bases from V and 5 bases from J, with 18 bases in between.

The chain combines TRBV7-2 with TRBJ2-5, with D perhaps assigned TRBD1 or TRBD2 (5 bases each). Trimming pared 5 bases from V and 4 bases from J, leaving 17 bases between. Germline CDR1 SGHTA, CDR2 FQGNSA. This CDR3 has 15 residues. The CDR3 sequence is CASSLWARGRETQYF. CDR3 nucleotides: TGTGCCAGCAGCCTTTGGGCCCGGGGCAGAGAGACCCAGTACTTC.

The chain couples TRBV3-1 (or the pseudogene TRBV3-2) to TRBJ2-1; TRBD1 agrees at 7 bases. Germline assignment: CDR1 LGHDT and CDR2 YNNKEL (reference sequence). With 1 base clipped from V and 0 bases from J, the junction kept 3 bases outside the gene matches. There are 16 residues in the CDR3. The CDR3 sequence is CASSQGQGSSYNEQFF. The CDR3 region has the DNA TGTGCCAGCAGCCAAGGACAGGGAAGCTCCTACAATGAGCAGTTCTTC.

The J gene is TRBJ1-2, the V gene TRBV4-1; D possibly corresponds to TRBD1 (6 bases). The CDR3 is made up of 15 amino acids. The germline V gene encodes CDR1 MGHRA and CDR2 YSYEKL. Trimming shortened V by 2 bases and J by 8 bases, and 18 bases separated the two germline ends. CDR3 sequence (DNA): TGCGCCAGCAGCCAACAAGGACAGCCGTCGGGGGGCTACACCTTC. It encodes CASSQQGQPSGGYTF.

The chain joins TRBV27 to TRBJ2-7, with D perhaps matching TRBD1 (6 bases). This CDR3 spans 14 amino acids. V lost 4 bases and J 6 bases, leaving 16 bases between the germline ends. Germline CDR1 is MNHEY and CDR2 is SMNVEV (reference sequence). DNA for the CDR3: TGTGCCAGCAGTTCCCGGGACACCTCAGCCGAGCAGTACTTC. Protein sequence: CASSSRDTSAEQYF.

This chain connects TRBV28 to TRBJ2-7, with 7 bases matching TRBD1. Germline V CDR1 and CDR2: MDHEN, SYDVKM. Trimming took 5 bases from V and 1 from J; bases not matched to a gene: 2. CDR3 size: 13 residues. The CDR3 is CASSPGQSYEQYF. The CDR3, as DNA: TGTGCCAGCAGTCCGGGACAGTCCTACGAGCAGTACTTC.

The chain has TRBV6-5 and TRBJ2-3, with TRBD2 identical over 14 bases. V gave up 4 bases and J gave up 8 bases; unmatched junction bases: 8. Germline CDR1 and CDR2: MNHEY and SVGAGI. The length of the CDR3 is 16 residues. For the CDR3, the DNA is TGTGCCAGCAGTTCGAGACTAGCGGGAGGGTTTGGTACGCAGTATTTT. Translation gives CASSSRLAGGFGTQYF.

The V and J genes are TRBV19 and TRBJ1-3, with D perhaps TRBD1 (6 bases). The CDR3 is 14 amino acids. The germline V and J ends were trimmed by 11 bases and 1 base, with 15 bases remaining between them. Per the germline V gene, CDR1 is LNHDA and CDR2 is SQIVND (reference sequence). CDR3 DNA: TGTGCCTCCGGGGGGGCTGGGTCTGGAAACACCATATATTTT. Encoded protein: CASGGAGSGNTIYF.

The rearrangement uses TRBV5-4 and TRBJ2-2; D possibly corresponds to TRBD1 (5 bases). This CDR3 contains 17 residues. CDR1 is SGHNT, CDR2 YYREEE, per germline (reference sequence). Trimming removed 0 bases from V and 0 bases from J, with 12 bases in between. The CDR3, as DNA: TGTGCCAGCAGCTTGGGGTTAGACAGCGCGAACACCGGGGAGCTGTTTTTT. This encodes CASSLGLDSANTGELFF.

This sequence joins TRBV28 and TRBJ2-7; the D gene is possibly TRBD2 (6 bases). The CDR3 extends over 13 amino acids. CDR1 and CDR2 from the germline V gene are MDHEN and SYDVKM. With 7 bases removed from V and 3 bases from J, the gap between germline ends came to 13 bases. CDR3 sequence: CASTALGGYEQYF. CDR3 DNA sequence: TGTGCCAGCACCGCCCTGGGGGGCTACGAGCAGTACTTC.

The chain is built from TRBV19 and TRBJ2-1, with D tentatively TRBD1 (6 bases). Germline V gene data show CDR1 as LNHDA and CDR2 as SQIVND (reference sequence). The V and J ends lost 8 bases and 8 bases respectively, with 19 bases between them. The CDR3 has 14 amino acids. This CDR3 is CASRGEQGRDEQFF. The CDR3 bases are TGTGCCAGTCGAGGGGAACAGGGAAGGGATGAGCAGTTCTTC.

The chain has TRBV28 and TRBJ2-2, with 9 bases that match TRBD2. CDR1 and CDR2 from the germline V gene are MDHEN and SYDVKM. CDR3 size: 16 residues. Trimming at V came to 5 bases and at J to 8 bases, leaving 12 bases not matched to a gene. The CDR3 DNA follows: TGTGCCAGCAGTCCCTGGGCTAGCGGGACCTCAGGGGAGCTGTTTTTT. It specifies CASSPWASGTSGELFF.

The V gene is TRBV3-1 (or the pseudogene TRBV3-2), the J gene TRBJ2-1, with 10 nucleotides matching TRBD2. The V segment lost 1 base and the J segment 9 bases; nucleotides outside the gene matches: 6. CDR3 length: 15 amino acids. Germline assignment: CDR1 LGHDT and CDR2 YNNKEL (reference sequence). The CDR3 spells CASSQALAGEAEQFF. The CDR3 coding sequence is TGTGCCAGCAGCCAAGCCCTAGCGGGAGAAGCTGAGCAGTTCTTC.

This chain joins TRBV6-5 and TRBJ2-7; 8 bases fit TRBD1. V dropped 4 bases and J dropped 2; count of bases not matched to a gene: 4. This CDR3 contains 14 residues. Germline CDR1 MNHEY, CDR2 SVGAGI. CDR3 loop: CASSLQGGPYEQYF. The CDR3 DNA is TGTGCCAGCAGTTTACAGGGGGGACCCTACGAGCAGTACTTC.

The CDR3 region is CASSEAGAPEGETQYF. CDR3 in DNA: TGTGCCAGCAGTGAAGCTGGAGCGCCAGAGGGAGAGACCCAGTACTTC. V is TRBV2 and J is TRBJ2-5; D perhaps matches TRBD2 (5 bases). The V end lost 0 bases, the J end lost 4 bases, and 15 bases lay between the germline ends. The CDR3 loop spans 16 amino acids. Germline CDR1 reads SNHLY; CDR2 reads FYNNEI.

This clone has a handful of counts. The chain joins TRBV18 to TRBJ1-2, with D unresolved. Germline V gene sequence: CDR1 KGHSH, CDR2 LQKENI. The CDR3 covers 13 residues. The V and J ends lost 0 bases and 8 bases respectively, with 10 bases between them. The DNA for the CDR3 is TGTGCCAGCTCACCACCGAGTTTTCTAGGCTACACCTTC. It translates to CASSPPSFLGYTF.

V gene TRBV9 combines with J gene TRBJ2-1, with TRBD2 matching 14 bases. In germline, CDR1 is SGDLS, CDR2 YYNGEE. The CDR3 contains 16 residues. V trimming: 0 bases; J trimming: 7 bases; junction bases outside the gene matches: 3. The CDR3 here is CASSVEGLAGANEQFF. The CDR3 DNA reads TGTGCCAGCAGCGTAGAGGGACTAGCGGGAGCAAATGAGCAGTTCTTC.

The chain carries TRBV30 and TRBJ2-1; D may be TRBD2 (5 bases). V shed 0 bases and J shed 6 bases, with 9 bases lying between them. CDR1 is GTSNPN and CDR2 is SVGIG in the germline V gene (reference sequence). There are 13 residues in the CDR3. The CDR3 DNA reads as TGTGCCTGGAGTGTGGGAGCGGTCAATGAGCAGTTCTTC. Translated: CAWSVGAVNEQFF.

This clone showed up just once. V gene TRBV27 combines with J gene TRBJ2-3, with D possibly being TRBD1 or TRBD2 (5 bases each). Trimming took off 7 bases at V and 6 bases at J, with 26 bases between the two ends. The germline V gene has CDR1 MNHEY and CDR2 SMNVEV (reference sequence). This CDR3 is built from 17 residues. As DNA, the CDR3 is TGTGCCAGCACCCCAGGGTTCGGGACCCCCAAGGGGGATACGCAGTATTTT. It codes for CASTPGFGTPKGDTQYF.